These T cell receptor beta chains were read from a single sample in a study of shared clonotypes between healthy human individuals. The method was immunoSEQ multiplex PCR; TCRdb's version includes in-frame clones alone and lacks a portion of them. Of 850,000 to 1,200,000 clones in the sample, 60% to 80% are singletons; the top ten hold approximately 1.5%. The sequenced material came from memory CD4+ T cells sorted from blood. The receptors stem from a young man in good health. CDR3s include the opening cysteine and the closing phenylalanine or tryptophan. The D gene is left open where the match is weak. Clone sizes are given selectively: once, few, many, or a class where the clone is expanded.

-,TRBV7-9,-,TRBJ1-6,TGTGCCAGCAGCTTACGGGGCCTGGATAATTCACCCCTCCACTTT,CASSLRGLDNSPLHF
TRBD1,TRBV27,-,TRBJ1-3,TGTGCCAGCGGACCGAAGACAGGGGGCCCAAGGTCAATAGACACCATATATTTT,CASGPKTGGPRSIDTIYF
-,TRBV5-1,-,TRBJ1-2,TGCGCCAGCAGCGCCCTGGGAGGGGGCTATGGCTACACCTTC,CASSALGGGYGYTF
-,TRBV6-5,many,TRBJ1-1,TGTGCCAGCATCCTCCGAGGGGGAGACACTGAAGCTTTCTTT,CASILRGGDTEAFF
TRBD2,TRBV7-2,-,TRBJ2-1,TGTGCCAGCAGCTCAGTGGCTAGCGGGAGGGCCTACAATGAGCAGTTCTTC,CASSSVASGRAYNEQFF
TRBD1,TRBV6-1,few,TRBJ2-3,TGTGCCACCGGGGGACAGGGGACAGATACGCAGTATTTT,CATGGQGTDTQYF
-,TRBV5-4,-,TRBJ2-2,TGTGCCAGCAGCTTGGCGGCAAGTACCGGGGAGCTGTTTTTT,CASSLAASTGELFF
-,TRBV5-1,many,TRBJ2-3,TGCGCCAGCAGCTTGGAGGGGTTTGGTACAGATACGCAGTATTTT,CASSLEGFGTDTQYF
-,TRBV7-6,-,TRBJ1-6,TGTGCCAGCAGCCGAGACAGGAATTCACCCCTCCACTTT,CASSRDRNSPLHF
TRBD2,TRBV2,-,TRBJ2-3,TGTGCCAGCAGGACTAGCGTGGCGCAGTATTTT,CASRTSVAQYF
TRBD2,TRBV4-3,-,TRBJ2-5,TGCGCCAGCAGCCAGGGACTAGCGGGAGGACAAGAGACCCAGTACTTC,CASSQGLAGGQETQYF
-,TRBV5-1,-,TRBJ2-7,TGCGCCAGCAGCCTCCAATCGGAGTACGAGCAGTACTTC,CASSLQSEYEQYF
TRBD2,TRBV5-4,-,TRBJ2-1,TGTGCCAGCAGCCAAACTAGCGGGAAAATCAATGAGCAGTTCTTC,CASSQTSGKINEQFF
TRBD2,TRBV30,-,TRBJ2-1,TGTGCCTGGAGTACGGGACTAGCGACGGGGGAGCAGTTCTTC,CAWSTGLATGEQFF
TRBD1,TRBV11-3,-,TRBJ2-2,TGTGCCAGCAGCTGGGGACAGGGGGGCACCGGGGAGCTGTTTTTT,CASSWGQGGTGELFF
-,TRBV19,-,TRBJ2-5,TGTGCCAGTAGTGCGGATAGTGGATTCGTGACCCAGTACTTC,CASSADSGFVTQYF
-,TRBV12-5,-,TRBJ1-6,TGTGCTAGTGGTTCGATGGGGGGGGCCTATTCACCCCTCCACTTT,CASGSMGGAYSPLHF
-,TRBV4-3,-,TRBJ1-2,TGCGCCAGCAGCCAAGAAGGCAGTCTCGCTGGCTACACCTTC,CASSQEGSLAGYTF
TRBD1,TRBV5-1,-,TRBJ2-1,TGCGCCAGCAGCTTAGGACAGGGAGTCCATGAGCAGTTCTTC,CASSLGQGVHEQFF
-,TRBV7-2,-,TRBJ1-2,TGTGCCAGCAGCTTAGTCTCACTGGGGGGCTACACCTTC,CASSLVSLGGYTF
-,TRBV14,once,TRBJ1-1,TGTGCCAGCACGAGACTGAACACTGAAGCTTTCTTT,CASTRLNTEAFF
-,TRBV6-6,-,TRBJ1-2,TGTGCCAGCAGTCTGAGGGGGGGCGAGGGTGGCTACACCTTC,CASSLRGGEGGYTF
TRBD1,TRBV27,-,TRBJ1-5,TGTGCCAGCAGCCAAGACAGGGCTCAGCCCCAGCATTTT,CASSQDRAQPQHF
TRBD1,TRBV27,-,TRBJ1-1,TGTGCCAGCAGTTGGACAGGGCGAGGCACTGAAGCTTTCTTT,CASSWTGRGTEAFF
-,TRBV5-1,-,TRBJ2-5,TGCGCCAGCAGCTTTGAGAGGGGCGGAGAGACCCAGTACTTC,CASSFERGGETQYF
-,TRBV30,few,TRBJ2-5,TGTGCCTGGAGTGTATCGCGGAGAGAGACCCAGTACTTC,CAWSVSRRETQYF
-,TRBV4-3,-,TRBJ2-1,TGCGCCAGCAGCCAAGACCCTAGCGCCGATGAGCAGTTCTTC,CASSQDPSADEQFF
TRBD1,TRBV5-8,few,TRBJ1-1,TGTGCCAGCAGCTGGACAGGGGTAAAAGGGACTGAAGCTTTCTTT,CASSWTGVKGTEAFF
TRBD2,TRBV18,-,TRBJ2-2,TGTGCCAGCTCACCACCGGGACTAGCGGGAGGAACCAGGTCCGGGGAGCTGTTTTTT,CASSPPGLAGGTRSGELFF
-,TRBV16,-,TRBJ1-5,TGTGCCAGCAGCCAATCAGGAGGTCAGCCCCAGCATTTT,CASSQSGGQPQHF
TRBD1,TRBV10-2,-,TRBJ2-5,TGCGCCAGCCAGAAAGGACAGGGTATAGAGACCCAGTACTTC,CASQKGQGIETQYF
-,TRBV28,once,TRBJ2-7,TGTGCCAGCCGTCCCGGGGGTAGCTCCTACGAGCAGTACTTC,CASRPGGSSYEQYF